This TCR beta chain came from a study of T-cell reconstitution after alpha-beta-depleted transplantation in children. The study, taken as a whole, reports: Reports say that about two months after transplant, the alpha-beta T cells came out of several hundred graft clones that had expanded. Diversity and T-cell counts at one year after transplant derived mostly from new T cells.

This clonotype was picked up a small number of times. The target antigen is unknown. A TCRbeta library incorporating unique molecular identifiers was prepared. One entry per CDR3 protein results from TCRdb running MiXCR on the PCR reads. Of about 440,000 distinct CDR3 sequences in the sample, about 45% were seen once. The V gene end was trimmed by 2 bases and the J gene end by 7 bases; junction bases not matched to a gene: 7. Germline values: CDR1 MNHEY, CDR2 SMNVEV (reference sequence). CDR3 length: 15 amino acids. This sequence joins TRBV27 and TRBJ2-1, with TRBD2 matching 8 bases. The sample consisted of PBMCs, taken before TCRalphabeta/CD19-depleted stem cell transplant. This receptor was taken from a girl aged 2-10 years with aplastic anemia, due to receive a stem cell transplant. The CDR3, as DNA: TGTGCCAGCAGTTTAGCCGGGAGGGCCAGTAATGAGCAGTTCTTC. It codes for CASSLAGRASNEQFF.